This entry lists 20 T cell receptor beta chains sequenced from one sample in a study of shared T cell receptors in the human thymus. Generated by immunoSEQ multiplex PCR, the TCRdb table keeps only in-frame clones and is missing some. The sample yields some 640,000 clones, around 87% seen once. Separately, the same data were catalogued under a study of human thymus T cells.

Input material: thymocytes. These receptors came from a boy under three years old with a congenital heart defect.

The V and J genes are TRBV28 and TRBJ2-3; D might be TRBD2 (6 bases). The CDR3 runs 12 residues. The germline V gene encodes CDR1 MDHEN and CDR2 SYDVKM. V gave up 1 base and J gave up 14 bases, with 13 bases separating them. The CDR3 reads CASSLSGTVVYF. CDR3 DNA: TGTGCCAGCAGTTTATCCGGGACTGTAGTGTATTTT. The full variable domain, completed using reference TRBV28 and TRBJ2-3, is DVKVTQSSRYLVKRTGEKVFLECVQDMDHENMFWYRQDPGLGLRLIYFSYDVKMKEKGDIPEGYSVSREKKERFSLILESASTNQTSMYLCASSLSGTVVYFGPGTRLTVL.

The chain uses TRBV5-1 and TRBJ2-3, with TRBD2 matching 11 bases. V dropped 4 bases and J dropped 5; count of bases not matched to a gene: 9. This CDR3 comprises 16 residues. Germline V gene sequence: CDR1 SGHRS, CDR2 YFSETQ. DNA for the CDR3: TGCGCCAGCAGCAAATTAGCGGGAGGGCCGGGAGATACGCAGTATTTT. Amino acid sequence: CASSKLAGGPGDTQYF.

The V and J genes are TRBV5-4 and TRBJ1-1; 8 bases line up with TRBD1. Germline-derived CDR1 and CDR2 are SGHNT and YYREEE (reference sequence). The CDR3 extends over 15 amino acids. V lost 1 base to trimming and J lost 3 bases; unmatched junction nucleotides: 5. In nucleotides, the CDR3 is TGTGCCAGCAGCTTGCCAGGGGGCGGGGACACTGAAGCTTTCTTT. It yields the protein CASSLPGGGDTEAFF.

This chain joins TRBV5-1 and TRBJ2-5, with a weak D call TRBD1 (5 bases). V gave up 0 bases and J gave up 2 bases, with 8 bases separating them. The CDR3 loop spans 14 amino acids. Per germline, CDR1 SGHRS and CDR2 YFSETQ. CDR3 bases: TGCGCCAGCAGCTTGGCAGGGAATCAAGAGACCCAGTACTTC. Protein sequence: CASSLAGNQETQYF.

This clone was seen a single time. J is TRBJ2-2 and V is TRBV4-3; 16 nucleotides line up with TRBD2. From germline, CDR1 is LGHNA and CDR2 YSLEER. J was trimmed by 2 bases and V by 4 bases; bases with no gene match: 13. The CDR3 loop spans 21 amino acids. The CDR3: CASSPPGLAGGPFRNTGELFF. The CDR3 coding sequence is TGCGCCAGCAGCCCACCGGGACTAGCGGGAGGGCCTTTTAGAAACACCGGGGAGCTGTTTTTT.

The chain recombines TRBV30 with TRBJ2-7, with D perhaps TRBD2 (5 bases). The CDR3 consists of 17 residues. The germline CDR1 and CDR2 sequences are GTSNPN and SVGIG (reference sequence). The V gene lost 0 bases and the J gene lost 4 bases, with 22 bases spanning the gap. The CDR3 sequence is CAWSVEVRSREMYEQYF. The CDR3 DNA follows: TGTGCCTGGAGTGTAGAGGTGAGGTCGAGGGAGATGTACGAGCAGTACTTC.

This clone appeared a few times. CDR3 bases: TGCAGCGTTGAAGCCGTCCCAGGGTCCGGAAACACCATATATTTT. Translated, it gives CSVEAVPGSGNTIYF. V usage is TRBV29-1 and J usage is TRBJ1-3; D possibly corresponds to TRBD1 (5 bases). The CDR3 is made up of 15 amino acids. Trimming shortened V by 1 base and J by 4 bases, and 14 bases separated the two germline ends. Germline loops: CDR1 SQVTM, CDR2 ANQGSEA.

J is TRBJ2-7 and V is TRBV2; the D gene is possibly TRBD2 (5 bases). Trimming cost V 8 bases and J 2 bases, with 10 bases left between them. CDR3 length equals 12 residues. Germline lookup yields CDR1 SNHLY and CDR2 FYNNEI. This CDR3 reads CASGEPPYEQYF. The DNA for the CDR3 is TGTGCCAGCGGGGAGCCCCCCTACGAGCAGTACTTC.

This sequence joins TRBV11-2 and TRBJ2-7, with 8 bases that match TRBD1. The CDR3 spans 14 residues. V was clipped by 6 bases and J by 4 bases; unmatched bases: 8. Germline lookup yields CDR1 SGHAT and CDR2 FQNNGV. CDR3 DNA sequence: TGTGCCAGCAGTTATCCGGGACAGGAATACGAGCAGTACTTC. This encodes CASSYPGQEYEQYF.

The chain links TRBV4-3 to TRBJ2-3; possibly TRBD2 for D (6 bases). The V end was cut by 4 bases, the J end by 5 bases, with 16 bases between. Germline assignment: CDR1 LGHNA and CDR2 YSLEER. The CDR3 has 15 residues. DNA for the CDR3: TGCGCCAGCAGCCGGACCGGGACTGGAGAAGATACGCAGTATTTT. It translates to CASSRTGTGEDTQYF.

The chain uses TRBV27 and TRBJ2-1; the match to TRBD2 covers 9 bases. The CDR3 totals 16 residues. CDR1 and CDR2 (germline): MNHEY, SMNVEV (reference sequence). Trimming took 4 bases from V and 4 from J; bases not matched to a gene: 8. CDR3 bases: TGTGCCAGCAGTTCGACTAGCGGTGGGGTTTACAATGAGCAGTTCTTC. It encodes CASSSTSGGVYNEQFF.

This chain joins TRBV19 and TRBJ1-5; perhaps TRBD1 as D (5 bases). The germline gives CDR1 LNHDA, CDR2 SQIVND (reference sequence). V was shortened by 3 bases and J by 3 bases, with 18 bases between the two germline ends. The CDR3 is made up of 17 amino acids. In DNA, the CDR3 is TGTGCCAGTAGTATGTCCCCACAGGCACACAACAATCAGCCCCAGCATTTT. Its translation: CASSMSPQAHNNQPQHF.

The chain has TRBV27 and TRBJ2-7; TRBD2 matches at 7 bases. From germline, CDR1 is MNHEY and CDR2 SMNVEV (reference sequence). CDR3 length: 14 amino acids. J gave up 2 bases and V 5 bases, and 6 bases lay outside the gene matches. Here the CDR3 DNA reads TGTGCCAGCAGTATTAGCGGGCCGACCTACGAGCAGTACTTC. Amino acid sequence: CASSISGPTYEQYF.

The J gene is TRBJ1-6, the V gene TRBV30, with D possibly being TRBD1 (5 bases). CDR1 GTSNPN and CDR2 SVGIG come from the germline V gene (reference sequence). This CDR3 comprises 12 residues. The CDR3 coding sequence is TGTCCGGAGGGACGGTATAATTCACCCCTCCACTTT. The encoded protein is CPEGRYNSPLHF.

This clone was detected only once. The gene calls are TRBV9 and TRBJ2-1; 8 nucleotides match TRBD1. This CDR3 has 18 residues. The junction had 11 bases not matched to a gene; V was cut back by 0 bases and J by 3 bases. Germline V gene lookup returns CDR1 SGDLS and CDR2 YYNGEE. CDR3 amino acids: CASSVGEPRQGLYNEQFF. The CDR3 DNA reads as TGTGCCAGCAGCGTAGGGGAACCGAGACAGGGGCTCTACAATGAGCAGTTCTTC.

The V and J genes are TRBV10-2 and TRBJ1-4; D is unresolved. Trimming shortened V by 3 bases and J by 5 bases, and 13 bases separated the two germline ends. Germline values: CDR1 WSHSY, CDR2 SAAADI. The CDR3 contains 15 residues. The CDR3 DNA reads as TGCGCCAGCAGTGACCCGGCAGGTTTAAATGAAAAACTGTTTTTT. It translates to CASSDPAGLNEKLFF.

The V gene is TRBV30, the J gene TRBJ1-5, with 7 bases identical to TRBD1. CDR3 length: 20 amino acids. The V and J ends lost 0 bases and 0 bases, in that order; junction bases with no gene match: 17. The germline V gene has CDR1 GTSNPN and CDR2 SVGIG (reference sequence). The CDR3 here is CAWSVLERTGTGYSNQPQHF. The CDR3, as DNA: TGTGCCTGGAGTGTATTGGAAAGGACAGGAACCGGGTATAGCAATCAGCCCCAGCATTTT.

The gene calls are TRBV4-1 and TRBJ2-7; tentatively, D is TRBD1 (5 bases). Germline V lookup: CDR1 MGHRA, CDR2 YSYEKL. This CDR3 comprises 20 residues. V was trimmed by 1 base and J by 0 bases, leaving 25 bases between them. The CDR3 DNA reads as TGCGCCAGCAGCCAAGTGCAGGGTGCTGCACAGGCCTCAAACTCCTACGAGCAGTACTTC. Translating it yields CASSQVQGAAQASNSYEQYF.

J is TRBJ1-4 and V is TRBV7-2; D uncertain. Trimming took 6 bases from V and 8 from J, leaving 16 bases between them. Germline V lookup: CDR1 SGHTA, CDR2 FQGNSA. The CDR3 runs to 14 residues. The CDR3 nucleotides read TGTGCCAGCAGTCACGCGGGGAAGAGGGAAAAACTGTTTTTT. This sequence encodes CASSHAGKREKLFF.

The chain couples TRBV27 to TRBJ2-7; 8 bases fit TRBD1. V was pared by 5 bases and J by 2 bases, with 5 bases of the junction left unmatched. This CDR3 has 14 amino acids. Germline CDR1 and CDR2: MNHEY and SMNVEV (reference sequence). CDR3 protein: CASSTDREPYEQYF. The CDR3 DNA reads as TGTGCCAGCAGTACGGACAGGGAGCCCTACGAGCAGTACTTC.